These 32 T cell receptor beta chains were sequenced from one sample in a study of blood T cell repertoires in COVID-19. The repertoire was sequenced with immunoSEQ multiplex PCR; TCRdb's copy has only in-frame clones and lacks some. The sample lists tens of thousands of clones, more than 60% occurring once. The sample comprised peripheral blood. Source of these receptors: a man between 65 and 85 years old with acute or convalescent COVID-19.

The chain carries TRBV5-1 and TRBJ2-5; 10 bases agree with TRBD1. Unmatched junction bases numbered 5, after V lost 3 bases and J lost 0 bases. Germline lookup yields CDR1 SGHRS and CDR2 YFSETQ. There are 16 residues in the CDR3. CDR3 bases: TGCGCCAGCAGCTCCGACAGGGGGCCGTACCAAGAGACCCAGTACTTC. Translated, it gives CASSSDRGPYQETQYF.

This clone has only one observation. The genes are TRBV5-1 and TRBJ1-4; 7 positions agree with TRBD1. The CDR3 is 14 amino acids. Trimming cost V 4 bases and J 3 bases; bases outside gene matches: 3. Germline V gives CDR1 SGHRS, CDR2 YFSETQ. CDR3 in DNA: TGCGCCAGCAGCCCCGGGACAGCTAATGAAAAACTGTTTTTT. As protein: CASSPGTANEKLFF.

This rearrangement joins TRBV14 to TRBJ2-5; tentatively, D is TRBD2 (5 bases). The germline gives CDR1 SGHDN, CDR2 FVKESK. This CDR3 comprises 14 residues. Trimming removed 6 bases from V and 2 bases from J, with 13 bases in between. The CDR3 here is CASSQSGLQETQYF. CDR3 in DNA: TGTGCCAGCAGTCAAAGCGGTTTACAAGAGACCCAGTACTTC. Variable domain in full (rest from reference TRBV14 and TRBJ2-5): EAGVTQFPSHSVIEKGQTVTLRCDPISGHDNLYWYRRVMGKEIKFLLHFVKESKQDESGMPNNRFLAERTGGTYSTLKVQPAELEDSGVYFCASSQSGLQETQYFGPGTRLLVL.

The chain combines TRBV7-9 with TRBJ1-2; D may be TRBD1 (6 bases). This CDR3 spans 12 amino acids. Per germline, CDR1 SEHNR and CDR2 FQNEAQ (reference sequence). V lost 5 bases and J lost 8, with 12 bases in between. The chain's CDR3 is CASSPPTGGYTF. The DNA of the CDR3 is TGTGCCAGCAGCCCCCCGACAGGCGGCTACACCTTC.

About this clone: One end of the junction is discordant with germline, which a read error may explain. The chain couples TRBV30 to TRBJ2-7; tentative D call: TRBD2 (6 bases). CDR3 length equals 11 residues. Germline V gives CDR1 GTSNPN, CDR2 SVGIG (reference sequence). The CDR3: CAWSVRGEVLF. The DNA of the CDR3 is TGTGCCTGGAGTGTACGCGGGGAGGTACTCTTC.

In DNA form, the CDR3 reads TGTGCCAGCAGCCATGGGACAGGGGTGGACAATGAGCAGTTCTTC. This sequence encodes CASSHGTGVDNEQFF. V usage is TRBV11-2 and J usage is TRBJ2-1, with TRBD1 matching over 10 bases. The CDR3 contains 15 residues. Germline CDR1 is SGHAT and CDR2 is FQNNGV. The J segment lost 5 bases and the V segment lost 5 bases, leaving 6 bases of the junction unmatched.

The chain recombines TRBV19 with TRBJ2-7, with 11 bases lining up with TRBD2. After removal of 3 bases from V and 4 bases from J, the junction contained 5 bases not matched to a gene. The CDR3 is 15 residues long. The V gene's germline CDR1 is LNHDA and CDR2 SQIVND (reference sequence). This chain's CDR3 is CASSISGGANYEQYV. The CDR3 DNA reads TGTGCCAGTAGTATTAGCGGGGGGGCGAATTACGAGCAGTACGTC.

The V and J genes are TRBV3-1 (or the pseudogene TRBV3-2) and TRBJ1-4; 7 nucleotides line up with TRBD1. Germline-derived CDR1 and CDR2 are LGHDT and YNNKEL (reference sequence). Losses at the gene ends were 5 bases for V and 8 bases for J; bases not matched to a gene: 5. The CDR3 runs to 13 residues. CDR3 nucleotide sequence: TGTGCCAGCAGCTTACAGGGGAGAGAAAAACTGTTTTTT. It is translated as CASSLQGREKLFF.

This chain joins TRBV19 and TRBJ2-7; TRBD2 matches at 7 bases. With V trimmed by 6 bases and J by 5 bases, 7 bases remained unmatched. The V gene's germline CDR1 is LNHDA and CDR2 SQIVND (reference sequence). The CDR3 runs to 13 residues. The DNA for the CDR3 is TGTGCCAGTAGCAGAGGACTAGTCGACGAGCAGTACTTC. Its translation: CASSRGLVDEQYF.

This clone was observed a single time. The CDR3 protein is CASSQDRDETQYF. DNA for the CDR3: TGTGCCAGCAGCCAGGACAGGGACGAGACCCAGTACTTC. The V gene is TRBV5-6, the J gene TRBJ2-5, with 8 bases lining up with TRBD1. Germline values: CDR1 SGHDT, CDR2 YYEEEE. The V segment lost 4 bases and the J segment 5 bases; nucleotides outside the gene matches: 4. The CDR3 is 13 residues long.

This chain joins TRBV3-1 (or the pseudogene TRBV3-2) and TRBJ2-5; 9 nucleotides agree with TRBD2. The CDR3 length is 20 residues. V dropped 0 bases and J dropped 1; count of bases not matched to a gene: 15. Germline V CDR1 and CDR2: LGHDT, YNNKEL (reference sequence). CDR3 bases: TGTGCCAGCAGCCAAGATCAACAGGCTAGCGGGGCTCTCCGCCAAGAGACCCAGTACTTC. It specifies CASSQDQQASGALRQETQYF.

The gene calls are TRBV7-8 and TRBJ2-2; TRBD2 matches 7 bases. Per germline, CDR1 SGHVS and CDR2 FQNEAQ. V was pared by 4 bases and J by 1 base, with 12 bases of the junction left unmatched. This CDR3 comprises 18 residues. The CDR3, as DNA: TGTGCCAGCAGCTCGGGACGGGCTAGCGGAATGAACACCGGGGAGCTGTTTTTT. Translated: CASSSGRASGMNTGELFF.

This clone was recorded only once. This chain uses TRBV5-8 with TRBJ1-2, with D tentatively TRBD1 (5 bases). The length of the CDR3 is 14 residues. V was pared by 1 base and J by 1 base, with 8 bases between. Per germline, CDR1 SGHTS and CDR2 YDEGEE. The CDR3 is CASSLSGLNYGYTF. The DNA of the CDR3 is TGTGCCAGCAGCTTGTCAGGGCTTAACTATGGCTACACCTTC.

V usage is TRBV10-1 and J usage is TRBJ2-7, with D tentatively TRBD1 (5 bases). With 4 bases removed from V and 0 bases from J, the gap between germline ends came to 7 bases. Germline V gives CDR1 WNHNN, CDR2 SYGVQD (reference sequence). The CDR3 sequence is 13 residues long. The CDR3 protein is CASSAGFSYEQYF. The CDR3 DNA sequence: TGCGCCAGCAGTGCAGGGTTCTCCTACGAGCAGTACTTC.

The gene calls are TRBV20-1 and TRBJ2-5, with D tentatively TRBD1 (5 bases). V lost 5 bases and J 7 bases, leaving 11 bases between the germline ends. This CDR3 is 11 amino acids long. CDR1 is DFQATT, CDR2 SNEGSKA, per germline (reference sequence). CDR3 sequence: CSAFDSRTQYF. In DNA form, the CDR3 reads TGCAGTGCTTTTGACAGTCGGACCCAGTACTTC.

The chain links TRBV7-9 to TRBJ2-1; TRBD1 matches at 9 bases. V lost 5 bases and J lost 2; bases outside the gene matches: 7. Looked up from germline, CDR1 is SEHNR and CDR2 is FQNEAQ (reference sequence). This CDR3 contains 16 residues. The CDR3 DNA reads as TGTGCCAGCAGCCGGTCGGGACAGGGAACCTACAATGAGCAGTTCTTC. It yields the protein CASSRSGQGTYNEQFF.

This chain connects TRBV6-5 to TRBJ2-5; 7 positions match TRBD2. The length of the CDR3 is 13 residues. Germline assignment: CDR1 MNHEY and CDR2 SVGAGI. Trimming took 6 bases from V and 9 from J; bases not matched to a gene: 10. CDR3 sequence reads: CASRGGSEAAQYF. The DNA for the CDR3 is TGTGCCAGCAGGGGGGGGTCCGAAGCGGCCCAGTACTTC.

The chain links TRBV27 to TRBJ2-2, with 16 bases fitting TRBD2. CDR3 length equals 19 residues. The junction had 8 bases not matched to a gene; V was cut back by 2 bases and J by 5 bases. Germline V gene lookup returns CDR1 MNHEY and CDR2 SMNVEV (reference sequence). The DNA for the CDR3 is TGTGCCAGCAGTTTAGGGCCGGGACTAGCGGGGGGGCCTACCGGGGAGCTGTTTTTT. Translation: CASSLGPGLAGGPTGELFF.

This sequence joins TRBV21-1 and TRBJ2-7; the table's D call of TRBD1 was not tested on the DNA. TRBV21-1 represents a pseudogene. CDR3 length: 13 residues. CDR3 residues: CASQDRGPYEQYV. The CDR3 bases are TGTGCCAGCCAGGACAGGGGACCCTACGAGCAGTACGTC.

The chain joins TRBV24-1 to TRBJ1-1; maybe TRBD1 (6 bases). V lost 7 bases to trimming and J lost 8 bases, with 19 bases between them. Germline values: CDR1 KGHDR, CDR2 SFDVKD. The CDR3 consists of 14 residues. This chain's CDR3 is CATSPGGSTEEAFF. The CDR3 nucleotides are TGTGCCACCAGCCCGGGGGGCTCAACCGAAGAAGCTTTCTTT.

The gene calls are TRBV28 and TRBJ1-5, with D possibly TRBD1 on 6 matching bases. In germline, CDR1 is MDHEN, CDR2 SYDVKM. The CDR3 is made up of 16 amino acids. The V end lost 6 bases, the J end lost 7 bases, and 22 bases lay between the germline ends. This chain's CDR3 is CASRGQKPPPGQPQHF. Here the CDR3 DNA reads TGTGCCAGCAGGGGACAAAAACCGCCACCGGGACAGCCCCAGCATTTT. Full variable domain (outside the CDR3, taken from reference TRBV28 and TRBJ1-5): DVKVTQSSRYLVKRTGEKVFLECVQDMDHENMFWYRQDPGLGLRLIYFSYDVKMKEKGDIPEGYSVSREKKERFSLILESASTNQTSMYLCASRGQKPPPGQPQHFGDGTRLSIL.

The chain recombines TRBV15 with TRBJ2-1, with 9 bases identical to TRBD1. V shed 2 bases and J 4 bases; nucleotides not matched to a gene: 24. Germline CDR1 and CDR2: LNHNV and YYDKDF (reference sequence). The CDR3 is made up of 22 amino acids. This CDR3 reads CATSRRGEQGAGTPRGYNEQFF. Written as DNA, the CDR3 is TGTGCCACCAGCAGAAGAGGGGAACAGGGGGCGGGGACCCCCAGGGGTTACAATGAGCAGTTCTTC. The full variable domain, rest sourced from reference TRBV15 and TRBJ2-1, is DAMVIQNPRYQVTQFGKPVTLSCSQTLNHNVMYWYQQKSSQAPKLLFHYYDKDFNNEADTPDNFQSRRPNTSFCFLDIRSPGLGDTAMYLCATSRRGEQGAGTPRGYNEQFFGPGTRLTVL.

The rearrangement joins TRBV5-4 to TRBJ1-5, with 9 bases that match TRBD1. V lost 4 bases to trimming and J lost 5 bases; unmatched junction nucleotides: 4. CDR1 and CDR2 from the germline V gene are SGHNT and YYREEE (reference sequence). CDR3 length: 14 residues. DNA of the CDR3: TGTGCCAGCAGCGAGGGACAGGGTGATCAGCCCCAGCATTTT. Translated: CASSEGQGDQPQHF.

The chain uses TRBV2 and TRBJ1-5; 8 bases line up with TRBD1. CDR3 size: 14 residues. J was trimmed by 4 bases and V by 6 bases; bases with no gene match: 5. CDR1 is SNHLY, CDR2 FYNNEI, per germline. The CDR3 spells CASRDRVSNQPQHF. The CDR3 region has the DNA TGTGCCAGCAGGGACAGGGTGTCGAATCAGCCCCAGCATTTT.

The chain links TRBV10-2 to TRBJ1-1; D is unresolved. Per germline, CDR1 WSHSY and CDR2 SAAADI. Deletions cut 6 bases from V and 5 bases from J, with 13 bases between. This CDR3 has 13 residues. The CDR3 protein is CASSRSGTTEAFF. CDR3 nucleotide sequence: TGCGCCAGCAGCAGATCAGGTACTACTGAAGCTTTCTTT.

The rearrangement uses TRBV3-1 (or the pseudogene TRBV3-2) and TRBJ2-7; TRBD1 is a possible D gene (5 bases). This CDR3 region has 14 residues. V dropped 0 bases and J dropped 5 bases, with 11 bases sitting between them. In germline, CDR1 is LGHDT, CDR2 YNNKEL (reference sequence). The CDR3 spells CASSQEGAEHEQYF. CDR3 DNA: TGTGCCAGCAGCCAAGAAGGGGCAGAGCACGAGCAGTACTTC.

V is TRBV5-5 and J is TRBJ2-6; D is unresolved. The CDR3 extends over 15 amino acids. Looked up from germline, CDR1 is SGHKS and CDR2 is YYEKEE (reference sequence). With 2 bases removed from V and 4 bases from J, the gap between germline ends came to 10 bases. The CDR3 DNA reads TGTGCCAGCAGCTTTCAGGCTTCAGGGGCCAACGTCCTGACTTTC. Translation gives CASSFQASGANVLTF.

This clone showed up just a few times. V and J are TRBV7-9 and TRBJ2-2, with 8 bases aligning to TRBD2. Germline CDR1 is SEHNR and CDR2 is FQNEAQ (reference sequence). The ends lost 5 bases at V and 7 bases at J; junction bases unmatched: 9. This CDR3 spans 15 amino acids. The CDR3 nucleotides are TGTGCCAGCAGCGATAGCGGGGCGATGGGCGGGGAGCTGTTTTTT. This codes for CASSDSGAMGGELFF.

V is TRBV7-9 and J is TRBJ2-2, with TRBD1 identical over 10 bases. The CDR3 sequence is 15 residues long. From germline, CDR1 is SEHNR and CDR2 FQNEAQ (reference sequence). Trimming took 3 bases from V and 5 from J; bases not matched to a gene: 3. CDR3 residues: CASSFQGQGTGELFF. CDR3 in DNA: TGTGCCAGCAGCTTCCAGGGACAGGGGACCGGGGAGCTGTTTTTT.

The rearrangement joins TRBV18 to TRBJ2-5; D not certain. V lost 0 bases and J lost 4, with 9 bases in between. This CDR3 is built from 14 residues. The germline CDR1 and CDR2 sequences are KGHSH and LQKENI. The CDR3 spells CASSPPARRETQYF. The CDR3, as DNA: TGTGCCAGCTCACCACCTGCTAGGCGAGAGACCCAGTACTTC.

This clone was recorded only once. This chain connects TRBV2 to TRBJ1-4, with 9 bases lining up with TRBD1. CDR1 and CDR2 from the germline V gene are SNHLY and FYNNEI. The V gene end was trimmed by 7 bases and the J gene end by 5 bases; junction bases not matched to a gene: 5. The CDR3 covers 14 residues. The CDR3, as DNA: TGTGCCAGCAACAAAGGGACAGGGAATGAAAAACTGTTTTTT. Protein sequence: CASNKGTGNEKLFF.

Concerning this clone: Other DNA sequences in this specimen translate into the identical CDR3. The J gene is TRBJ1-5, the V gene TRBV14, with D possibly being TRBD1 (5 bases). Trimming pared 3 bases from V and 4 bases from J, leaving 7 bases between. The CDR3 covers 13 residues. Germline CDR1 is SGHDN and CDR2 is FVKESK. In DNA, the CDR3 is TGTGCCAGCAGCCAGGGGCAGAATCAGCCCCAGCATTTT. It translates to CASSQGQNQPQHF.